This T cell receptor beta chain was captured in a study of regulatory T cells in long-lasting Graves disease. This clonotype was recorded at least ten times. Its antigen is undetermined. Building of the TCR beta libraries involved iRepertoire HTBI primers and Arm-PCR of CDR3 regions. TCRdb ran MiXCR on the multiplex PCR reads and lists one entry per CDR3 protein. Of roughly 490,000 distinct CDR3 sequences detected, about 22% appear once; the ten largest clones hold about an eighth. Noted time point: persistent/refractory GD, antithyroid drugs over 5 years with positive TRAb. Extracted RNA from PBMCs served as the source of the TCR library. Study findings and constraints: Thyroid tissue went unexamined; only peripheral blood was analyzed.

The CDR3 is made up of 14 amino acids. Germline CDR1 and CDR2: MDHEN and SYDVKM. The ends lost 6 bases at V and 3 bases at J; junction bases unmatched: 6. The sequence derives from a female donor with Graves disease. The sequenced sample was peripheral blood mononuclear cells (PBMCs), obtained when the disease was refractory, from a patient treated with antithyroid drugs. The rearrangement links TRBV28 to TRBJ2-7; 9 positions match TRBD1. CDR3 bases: TGTGCCAGCAGCCTCCGGGACAGGGTCTACGAGCAGTACTTC. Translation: CASSLRDRVYEQYF.